This T cell receptor (beta chain) appears in the sequencing data of a study of CD8+ T cells in alopecia areata. In the study overall: Those patients who were treated received oral tofacitinib, which was given at 5 to 10 mg twice daily for moderate-to-severe alopecia areata.

Extraction of RNA preceded its reverse transcription into cDNA, which served as the sequencing template. Sequenced by immunoSEQ multiplex PCR; TCRdb stores in-frame clones only, minus some. The data contain 5,500 to 6,000 clones, about 60% of them singletons. V shed 6 bases and J 4 bases; nucleotides not matched to a gene: 8. The CDR3 has 15 amino acids. CDR1 SGHVS and CDR2 FNYEAQ come from the germline V gene. Individuals with alopecia areata gave both lesional scalp punch biopsies and peripheral blood for collection. General study findings and limits: Affected lesional scalp, above all in alopecia totalis/universalis, was more clonal than normal scalp. Patients shared TCRs less clearly than mice did, possibly owing to HLA. Tissue-resident alphabeta T cells belonging to normal skin likewise get sequenced within scalp specimens.

Note on this clone: Its target is unknown.

Sample: skin. The chain carries TRBV7-6 and TRBJ2-2; 7 nucleotides match TRBD2. This receptor was obtained from a human donor with alopecia areata. This chain's CDR3 is CASSPRGGITGELFF. The DNA of the CDR3 is TGTGCCAGCAGTCCCCGGGGAGGGATCACCGGGGAGCTGTTTTTT.